The 7 T cell receptor beta chains in this list originate from one sample, sequenced in a study of shared clonotypes between healthy human individuals. Clones were sequenced by immunoSEQ multiplex PCR, and TCRdb holds only the in-frame ones, with some missing. The data show around 640,000 clones, approximately 96% seen once. Only CD45RO-negative cells positively selected for CCR7 counted as naive CD8 cells, so terminally differentiated effector memory CD45RA+ cells were excluded. Sequencing input: naive CD8+ T cells sorted from blood. The receptors were sampled from a woman in her twenties or thirties in good health.

The rearrangement uses TRBV6-1 and TRBJ1-2, with a tentative D call TRBD1 (5 bases). There are 14 residues in the CDR3. CDR1 MNHNS and CDR2 SASEGT come from the germline V gene. V was cut by 8 bases and J by 7 bases, with 20 bases left in between. The CDR3 spells CASLGWAGSLGYTF. The CDR3 region has the DNA TGTGCCAGCCTCGGGTGGGCAGGGAGCCTTGGCTACACCTTC.

The V call is TRBV9, the J call TRBJ2-1, with 9 bases that match TRBD2. CDR3 size: 14 residues. Germline lookup yields CDR1 SGDLS and CDR2 YYNGEE. J gave up 8 bases and V 0 bases, and 3 bases lay outside the gene matches. The CDR3 sequence: CASSVGSGRHEQFF. CDR3 DNA sequence: TGTGCCAGCAGCGTAGGAAGCGGGAGGCATGAGCAGTTCTTC.

The CDR3 sequence is CASSARPGLAQDTGELFF. CDR3 DNA sequence: TGTGCCAGCAGCGCCCGGCCGGGACTAGCGCAAGACACCGGGGAGCTGTTTTTT. This rearrangement joins TRBV9 to TRBJ2-2; 10 bases are a match to TRBD2. V was clipped by 3 bases and J by 3 bases; unmatched bases: 11. CDR1 is SGDLS, CDR2 YYNGEE, per germline. This CDR3 comprises 18 residues.

The chain uses TRBV9 and TRBJ2-2; D may be TRBD2 (6 bases). From germline, CDR1 is SGDLS and CDR2 YYNGEE. This CDR3 has 16 amino acids. V was trimmed by 4 bases and J by 5 bases, leaving 18 bases between them. The CDR3 DNA sequence: TGTGCCAGCAGCCTGGAACGGGACGGAGGGACCGGGGAGCTGTTTTTT. Protein product: CASSLERDGGTGELFF. The whole variable domain, remainder taken from reference TRBV9 and TRBJ2-2, is DSGVTQTPKHLITATGQRVTLRCSPRSGDLSVYWYQQSLDQGLQFLIQYYNGEERAKGNILERFSAQQFPDLHSELNLSSLELGDSALYFCASSLERDGGTGELFFGEGSRLTVL.

The chain couples TRBV18 to TRBJ1-5, with 8 bases identical to TRBD1. Germline lookup yields CDR1 KGHSH and CDR2 LQKENI. There are 17 residues in the CDR3. The V and J ends lost 5 bases and 4 bases, in that order; junction bases with no gene match: 13. CDR3 in amino acids: CASSNVAGQGGNQPQHF. The CDR3 region has the DNA TGTGCCAGCTCAAACGTCGCCGGACAGGGAGGAAATCAGCCCCAGCATTTT.

The V and J genes are TRBV14 and TRBJ2-1; D remains ambiguous. The V end lost 3 bases, the J end lost 2 bases, and 8 bases lay between the germline ends. This CDR3 has 14 residues. Looked up from germline, CDR1 is SGHDN and CDR2 is FVKESK. In DNA form, the CDR3 reads TGTGCCAGCAGCCATTTAGGGACCTACAATGAGCAGTTCTTC. Encoded protein: CASSHLGTYNEQFF.

This clone has a handful of counts. The chain combines TRBV21-1 with TRBJ1-1. TRBV21-1 is a pseudogene. This CDR3 comprises 15 residues. The chain's CDR3 is CARGGTDVDDTEAFF. The DNA of the CDR3 is TGTGCCAGGGGAGGTACCGACGTGGACGACACTGAAGCTTTCTTT.